This T cell receptor (beta chain) was sequenced during a study of T cell changes during pregnancy in multiple sclerosis (dated 2019 in TCRdb). General notes on the study: The study examined how the T cell repertoire changed over the course of pregnancy in women with multiple sclerosis.

This clone was observed once. Its antigen specificity is not known. Base qualities are not provided; no much larger clone lies one nucleotide away. Library method: the immunoSEQ multiplex PCR assay. This is the immuneACCESS table as TCRdb keeps it, with only in-frame sequences that have V and J called. A part of the clones is gone; compared with another copy, unresolved V genes explain less than half, and the rest is unexplained. In this sample the table shows under 55,000 clones, more than 90% of which occur a single time. The leading ten clones occupy around 0.4% of the sample. Sequencing used CD4+ T cells from peripheral blood mononuclear cells, obtained before pregnancy. This clonotype was sampled from a female donor with multiple sclerosis, enrolled in a pregnancy study.

The CDR3 in this case is CASSQVLVGGRHEQYF. The bases are TGCGCCAGCAGCCAAGTCTTAGTGGGGGGGAGGCACGAGCAGTACTTC. This sequence uses TRBV4-1 and TRBJ2-7; TRBD2 fits 7 bases in the junction. V and J are trimmed by 1 base and 5 bases, and the gene matches miss 11 bases of the junction. The germline V gene gives CDR1 as MGHRA and CDR2 as YSYEKL. The CDR3 covers 16 residues, taking in both the cysteine and the phenylalanine. Kept here is only the CDR3 DNA, which spans 48 bases and is read in frame from base 1.